The source of this TCR beta chain is a study of T cells in Graves' hyperthyroidism and ophthalmopathy. General study results and limits: Ophthalmopathy was told apart from stable hyperthyroidism by a 13 V-J model. Clonotypes that were expanded in thyroid above 0.001 mostly appeared in blood too. Ophthalmopathy was identified by the model a median about six months ahead of onset.

The germline V gene encodes CDR1 SNHLY and CDR2 FYNNEI. This CDR3 is built from 12 residues. Deletions cut 5 bases from V and 8 bases from J, with 13 bases between. PBMCs stemmed from 10 ml fresh peripheral blood. Researchers amplified the TCR beta CDR3 regions from RNA transcripts. HTBI primers were the set used in a first-round RT-PCR of the TCR CDR3. From the multiplex PCR reads, TCRdb called clonotypes with MiXCR, one entry per CDR3 protein. The sample yields 600,000 or so distinct CDR3 sequences, roughly 15% seen once. Points on this clonotype: Its target is not known.

The sequenced material came from blood. This TCR was recovered from a woman aged 25 to 39 with Graves' hyperthyroidism. The gene calls are TRBV2 and TRBJ2-7; tentative D call: TRBD1 (6 bases). CDR3 in amino acids: CASSQDSQKQYF. The CDR3 coding sequence is TGTGCCAGCAGTCAGGACAGTCAAAAGCAGTACTTC.